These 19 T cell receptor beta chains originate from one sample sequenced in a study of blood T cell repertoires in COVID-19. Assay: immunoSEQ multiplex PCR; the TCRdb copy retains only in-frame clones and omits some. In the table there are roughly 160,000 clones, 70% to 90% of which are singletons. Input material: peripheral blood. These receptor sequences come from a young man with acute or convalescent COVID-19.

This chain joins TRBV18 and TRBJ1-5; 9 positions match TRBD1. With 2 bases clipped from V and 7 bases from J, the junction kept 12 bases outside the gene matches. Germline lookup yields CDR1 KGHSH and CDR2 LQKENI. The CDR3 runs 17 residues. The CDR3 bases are TGTGCCAGCTCACCAGTGAGGGAACAGGGGGCTGGACAGCCCCAGCATTTT. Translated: CASSPVREQGAGQPQHF.

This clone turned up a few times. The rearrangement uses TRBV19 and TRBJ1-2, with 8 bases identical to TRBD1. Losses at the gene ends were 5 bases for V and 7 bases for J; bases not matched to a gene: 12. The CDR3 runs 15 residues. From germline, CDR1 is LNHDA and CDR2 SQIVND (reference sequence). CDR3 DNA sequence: TGTGCCAGTAGTCCACAAGGATCGGGACAGGTTGGCTACACCTTC. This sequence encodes CASSPQGSGQVGYTF.

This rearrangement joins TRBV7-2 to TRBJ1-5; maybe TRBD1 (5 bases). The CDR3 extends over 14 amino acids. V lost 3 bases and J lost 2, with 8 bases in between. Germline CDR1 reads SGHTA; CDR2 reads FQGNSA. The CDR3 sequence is CASSFGRGNQPQHF. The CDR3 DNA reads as TGTGCCAGCAGCTTTGGCAGGGGCAATCAGCCCCAGCATTTT. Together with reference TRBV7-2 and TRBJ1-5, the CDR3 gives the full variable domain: GAGVSQSPSNKVTEKGKDVELRCDPISGHTALYWYRQSLGQGLEFLIYFQGNSAPDKSGLPSDRFSAERTGGSVSTLTIQRTQQEDSAVYLCASSFGRGNQPQHFGDGTRLSIL.

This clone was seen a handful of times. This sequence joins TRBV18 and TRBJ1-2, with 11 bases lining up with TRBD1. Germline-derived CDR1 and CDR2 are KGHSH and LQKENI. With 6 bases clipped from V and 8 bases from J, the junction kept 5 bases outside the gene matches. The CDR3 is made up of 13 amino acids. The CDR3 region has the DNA TGTGCCAGCTCCCCGGACAGGGGGCAAGGCTACACCTTC. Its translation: CASSPDRGQGYTF.

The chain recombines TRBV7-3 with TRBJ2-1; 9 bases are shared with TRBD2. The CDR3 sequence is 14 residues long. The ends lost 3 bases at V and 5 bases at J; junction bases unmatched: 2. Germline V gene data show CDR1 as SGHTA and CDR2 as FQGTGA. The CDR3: CASSFSGGNNEQFF. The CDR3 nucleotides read TGTGCCAGCAGCTTCAGCGGGGGGAACAATGAGCAGTTCTTC.

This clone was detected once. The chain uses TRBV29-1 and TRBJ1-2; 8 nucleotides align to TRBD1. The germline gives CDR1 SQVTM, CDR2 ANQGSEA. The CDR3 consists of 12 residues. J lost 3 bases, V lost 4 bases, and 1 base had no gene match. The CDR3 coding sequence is TGCAGCGTTGGGACAGGGTACTATGGCTACACCTTC. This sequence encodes CSVGTGYYGYTF.

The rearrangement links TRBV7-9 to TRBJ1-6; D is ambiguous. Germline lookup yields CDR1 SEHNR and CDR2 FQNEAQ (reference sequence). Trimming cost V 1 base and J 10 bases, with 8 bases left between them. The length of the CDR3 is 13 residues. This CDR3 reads CASSLDQYSPLHF. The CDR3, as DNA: TGTGCCAGCAGCTTAGATCAGTACTCACCCCTCCACTTT.

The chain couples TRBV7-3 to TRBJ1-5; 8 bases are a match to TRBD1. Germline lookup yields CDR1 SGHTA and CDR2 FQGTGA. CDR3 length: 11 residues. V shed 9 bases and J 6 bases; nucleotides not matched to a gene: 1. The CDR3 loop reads CARDRVQPQHF. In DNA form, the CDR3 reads TGTGCCAGGGACAGGGTTCAGCCCCAGCATTTT.

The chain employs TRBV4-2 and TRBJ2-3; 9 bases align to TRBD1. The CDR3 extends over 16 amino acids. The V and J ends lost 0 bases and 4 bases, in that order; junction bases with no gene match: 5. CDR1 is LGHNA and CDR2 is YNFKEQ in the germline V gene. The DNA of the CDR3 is TGTGCCAGCAGCCAAGACGACAGGGGGGGTTCAGATACGCAGTATTTT. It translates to CASSQDDRGGSDTQYF.

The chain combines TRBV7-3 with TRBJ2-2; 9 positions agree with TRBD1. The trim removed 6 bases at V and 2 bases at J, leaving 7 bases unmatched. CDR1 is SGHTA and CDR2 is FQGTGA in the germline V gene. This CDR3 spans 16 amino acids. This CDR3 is CASSFGTGINTGELFF. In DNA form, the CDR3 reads TGTGCCAGCAGTTTCGGGACAGGGATAAACACCGGGGAGCTGTTTTTT. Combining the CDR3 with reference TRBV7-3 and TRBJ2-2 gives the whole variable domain GAGVSQTPSNKVTEKGKYVELRCDPISGHTALYWYRQSLGQGPEFLIYFQGTGAADDSGLPNDRFFAVRPEGSVSTLKIQRTERGDSAVYLCASSFGTGINTGELFFGEGSRLTVL.

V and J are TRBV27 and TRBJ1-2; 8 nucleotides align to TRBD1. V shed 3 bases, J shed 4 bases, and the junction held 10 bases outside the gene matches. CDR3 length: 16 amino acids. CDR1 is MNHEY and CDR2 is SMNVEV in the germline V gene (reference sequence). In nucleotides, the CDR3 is TGTGCCAGCAGTTTCTCCGGGACAGGAGGAACCTATGGCTACACCTTC. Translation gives CASSFSGTGGTYGYTF.

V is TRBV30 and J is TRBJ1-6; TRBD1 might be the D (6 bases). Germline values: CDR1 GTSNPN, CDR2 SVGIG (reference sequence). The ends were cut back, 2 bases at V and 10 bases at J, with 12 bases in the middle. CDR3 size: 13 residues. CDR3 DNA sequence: TGTGCCTGGAGTCCTCAGGGGATCTCACCCCTCCACTTT. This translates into CAWSPQGISPLHF.

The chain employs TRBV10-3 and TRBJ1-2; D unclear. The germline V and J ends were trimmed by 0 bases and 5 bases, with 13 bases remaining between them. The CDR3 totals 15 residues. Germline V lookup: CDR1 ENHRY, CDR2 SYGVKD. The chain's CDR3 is CAISESLGTEYGYTF. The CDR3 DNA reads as TGTGCCATCAGTGAGTCGTTAGGAACAGAGTATGGCTACACCTTC.

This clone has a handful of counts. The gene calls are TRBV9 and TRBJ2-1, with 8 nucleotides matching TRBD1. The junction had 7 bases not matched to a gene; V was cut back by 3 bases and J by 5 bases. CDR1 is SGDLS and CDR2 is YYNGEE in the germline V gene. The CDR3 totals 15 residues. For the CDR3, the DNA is TGTGCCAGCAGCGCCCAGGGACAGGTAAACAATGAGCAGTTCTTC. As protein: CASSAQGQVNNEQFF.

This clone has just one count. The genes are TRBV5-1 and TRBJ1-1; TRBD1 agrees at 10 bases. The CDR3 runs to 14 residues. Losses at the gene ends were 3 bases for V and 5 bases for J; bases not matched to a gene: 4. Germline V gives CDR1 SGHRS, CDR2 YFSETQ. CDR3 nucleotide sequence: TGCGCCAGCAGCTCGGGACAGGGGTGGACTGAAGCTTTCTTT. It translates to CASSSGQGWTEAFF.

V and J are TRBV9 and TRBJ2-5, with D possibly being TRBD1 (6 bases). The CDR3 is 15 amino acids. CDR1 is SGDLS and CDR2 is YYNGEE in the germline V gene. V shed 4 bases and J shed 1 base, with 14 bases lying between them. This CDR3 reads CASSTLQGPQETQYF. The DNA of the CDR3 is TGTGCCAGCAGCACACTACAGGGTCCCCAAGAGACCCAGTACTTC.

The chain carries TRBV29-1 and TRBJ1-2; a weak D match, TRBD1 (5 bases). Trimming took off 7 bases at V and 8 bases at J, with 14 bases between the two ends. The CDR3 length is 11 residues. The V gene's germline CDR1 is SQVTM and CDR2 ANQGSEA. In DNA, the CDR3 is TGCAGCGCAAGCGGGGCGGGGGGCTACACCTTC. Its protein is CSASGAGGYTF. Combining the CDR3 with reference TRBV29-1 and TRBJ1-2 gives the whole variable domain SAVISQKPSRDICQRGTSLTIQCQVDSQVTMMFWYRQQPGQSLTLIATANQGSEATYESGFVIDKFPISRPNLTFSTLTVSNMSPEDSSIYLCSASGAGGYTFGSGTRLTVV.

The CDR3 region is CASTRDSYSPLHF. CDR3 in DNA: TGTGCCAGTACCAGGGACAGTTATTCACCCCTCCACTTT. The genes are TRBV19 and TRBJ1-6; 7 bases agree with TRBD1. Germline loops: CDR1 LNHDA, CDR2 SQIVND (reference sequence). V was pared by 7 bases and J by 8 bases, with 5 bases of the junction left unmatched. The CDR3 has 13 amino acids.

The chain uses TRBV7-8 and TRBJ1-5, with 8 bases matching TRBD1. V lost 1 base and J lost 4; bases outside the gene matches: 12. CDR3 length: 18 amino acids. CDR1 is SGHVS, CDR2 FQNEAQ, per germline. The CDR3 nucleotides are TGTGCCAGCAGCTTAGAGGATAGGAGACAGGGGTTGAATCAGCCCCAGCATTTT. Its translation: CASSLEDRRQGLNQPQHF.